This is a list of T cell receptor beta chains from one sample in a study of blood T cell repertoires in COVID-19. Some clones are missing from TCRdb's copy, which holds only in-frame ones; the method was immunoSEQ multiplex PCR. Of 30,000 to 35,000 clones listed, 88% are singletons. Sequencing was done on a sample of peripheral blood. The receptors derive from a man aged 55 to 69 with active COVID-19. CDR3s include the opening cysteine and the closing phenylalanine or tryptophan. The D gene is left open where the match is weak. Expanded clones get a size class; other rows say once, few or many, or leave the size out.

DNA: TGCGCCAGCAGCCAAGCCCCGGTTAGCGGCACAGATACGCAGTATTTT
CDR3: CASSQAPVSGTDTQYF
D: NA
V: TRBV4-1
J: TRBJ2-3
size: NA

DNA: TGTGCCATCAGTGAGTGGGGACTAGCGGGAGGAAGGTACGAGCAGTACTTC
CDR3: CAISEWGLAGGRYEQYF
D: TRBD2
V: TRBV10-3
J: TRBJ2-7
size: once

DNA: TGTGCCAGCAGTGAAAGCAGGGTTCGGACTGGCTACACCTTC
CDR3: CASSESRVRTGYTF
D: NA
V: TRBV6-1
J: TRBJ1-2
size: NA

DNA: TGTGCCAGCAGCTTAGTAACTAGCGGAGAGACCCAGTACTTC
CDR3: CASSLVTSGETQYF
D: TRBD2
V: TRBV7-6
J: TRBJ2-5
size: NA

DNA: TGTGCCAGTAGTATAGACGAACGCGGGAGGGAGACCCAGTACTTC
CDR3: CASSIDERGRETQYF
D: TRBD2
V: TRBV19
J: TRBJ2-5
size: NA

DNA: TGTGCCAGCAGCCAACTGACAGGGTCCTACAATGAGCAGTTCTTC
CDR3: CASSQLTGSYNEQFF
D: TRBD1
V: TRBV14
J: TRBJ2-1
size: NA

DNA: TGTGCCAGCAGTTCCACGGCCGGGACAGGGGCTACTGAAGCTTTCTTT
CDR3: CASSSTAGTGATEAFF
D: TRBD1
V: TRBV6-5
J: TRBJ1-1
size: NA

DNA: TGTGCCAGCAGCGCTACAGGACAGGGGGGTTTCGGCGAGCAGTACTTC
CDR3: CASSATGQGGFGEQYF
D: TRBD1
V: TRBV9
J: TRBJ2-7
size: NA

DNA: TGTGCCAGCAGGAAGGGACTCAACACCGGGGAGCTGTTTTTT
CDR3: CASRKGLNTGELFF
D: NA
V: TRBV28
J: TRBJ2-2
size: NA

DNA: TGTGCCAGCAGCTTAGACAGGGGATACGAGCAGTACTTC
CDR3: CASSLDRGYEQYF
D: TRBD1
V: TRBV7-3
J: TRBJ2-7
size: NA

DNA: TGCGGCCTGACGAGGGCCCCATTCGAAAAACTGTTTTTT
CDR3: CGLTRAPFEKLFF
D: NA
V: TRBV29-1
J: TRBJ1-4
size: NA

DNA: TGTGCCAGCTCACCACTTGTCGCAGATACGCAGTATTTT
CDR3: CASSPLVADTQYF
D: NA
V: TRBV18
J: TRBJ2-3
size: NA

DNA: TGTGCCAGCAGCTCGGACTCATCCGGGGACATTCAGTACTTC
CDR3: CASSSDSSGDIQYF
D: NA
V: TRBV7-8
J: TRBJ2-4
size: few

DNA: TGTGCCAGCAGTTTAAATCCCCATACAGGGTACACCGGGGAGCTGTTTTTT
CDR3: CASSLNPHTGYTGELFF
D: NA
V: TRBV28
J: TRBJ2-2
size: once

DNA: TGTGCCAGCAGCCAAGACCCGACAGGCCCCTTTGAAAAACTGTTTTTT
CDR3: CASSQDPTGPFEKLFF
D: NA
V: TRBV4-2
J: TRBJ1-4
size: NA

DNA: TGTGCCAGCAGCCTAGGGGGGACATATGGCTACACCTTC
CDR3: CASSLGGTYGYTF
D: NA
V: TRBV11-2
J: TRBJ1-2
size: once

DNA: TGTGCCAGTAGTATGAGGGCAGCAACTAATGAAAAACTGTTTTTT
CDR3: CASSMRAATNEKLFF
D: NA
V: TRBV19
J: TRBJ1-4
size: NA

DNA: TGTGCCAGCAGCGGCCCAAGCGCCGCCGGGACACGAGCCTACGAGCAGTACTTC
CDR3: CASSGPSAAGTRAYEQYF
D: NA
V: TRBV7-9
J: TRBJ2-7
size: NA

DNA: TGTGCCACCAGTGATTCCACCCCTAGGACAGGCAGGACAGATACGCAGTATTTT
CDR3: CATSDSTPRTGRTDTQYF
D: TRBD1
V: TRBV24-1
J: TRBJ2-3
size: NA

DNA: TGTGCCAGCAGCAAAAGGTCTCGCGGGAGAAATCCCTACGAGCAGTACTTC
CDR3: CASSKRSRGRNPYEQYF
D: NA
V: TRBV21-1
J: TRBJ2-7
size: NA

DNA: TGTGCCAGCAGCCCGCGCTCCTACGAGCAGTACTTC
CDR3: CASSPRSYEQYF
D: NA
V: TRBV7-9
J: TRBJ2-7
size: once

DNA: TGTGCCAGCAGTTCACCGGGACAGGGGGCGCGCACTGAAGCTTTCTTT
CDR3: CASSSPGQGARTEAFF
D: TRBD1
V: TRBV28
J: TRBJ1-1
size: once

DNA: TGCGCCAGCAGCTTGCCAGGACTAGCGGGAGGAGGGGAGACCCAGTACTTC
CDR3: CASSLPGLAGGGETQYF
D: TRBD2
V: TRBV5-1
J: TRBJ2-5
size: NA

DNA: TGTGCCAGCAGACTATCCGGGGGGACTAGCGACCAAGAGACCCAGTACTTC
CDR3: CASRLSGGTSDQETQYF
D: TRBD2
V: TRBV3-1/TRBV3-2
J: TRBJ2-5
size: NA

DNA: TGTGCCATCAGTGAGTCCCCCCTACTAGCGGGAGGGGCCAAAAACATTCAGTACTTC
CDR3: CAISESPLLAGGAKNIQYF
D: TRBD2
V: TRBV10-3
J: TRBJ2-4
size: NA

DNA: TGTGCCACTGATCAGGGGAACACTGAAGCTTTCTTT
CDR3: CATDQGNTEAFF
D: NA
V: TRBV10-3
J: TRBJ1-1
size: NA

DNA: TGTGCCAGCAGTGAAGCTGGGGGCCTCAATCAGCCCCAGCATTTT
CDR3: CASSEAGGLNQPQHF
D: NA
V: TRBV6-1
J: TRBJ1-5
size: NA

DNA: TGTGCCAGCAGCGGCCTAGCGGGAGGGTACAATGAGCAGTTCTTC
CDR3: CASSGLAGGYNEQFF
D: TRBD2
V: TRBV5-5
J: TRBJ2-1
size: NA

DNA: TGTGCCAGCAGCTATAGCGGGAGGGTGGACGGGGAGCTGTTTTTT
CDR3: CASSYSGRVDGELFF
D: TRBD2
V: TRBV4-2
J: TRBJ2-2
size: NA

DNA: TGTGCTAGCGGGACAGGCATGAACACCGGGGAGCTGTTTTTT
CDR3: CASGTGMNTGELFF
D: TRBD1
V: TRBV12-5
J: TRBJ2-2
size: NA

DNA: TGTGCCAGCTCACGCTCTAGGGATAGCGCCGGGGAGCTGTTTTTT
CDR3: CASSRSRDSAGELFF
D: NA
V: TRBV18
J: TRBJ2-2
size: NA

DNA: TGTGCCAGCAGCCCCAGGGGGATGGCCTTACAAGAGACCCAGTACTTC
CDR3: CASSPRGMALQETQYF
D: TRBD1
V: TRBV2
J: TRBJ2-5
size: NA

DNA: TGTGCCAGCAGCTCCCAACGACTAGCGGGAGGCTACAATGAGCAGTTCTTC
CDR3: CASSSQRLAGGYNEQFF
D: TRBD2
V: TRBV7-9
J: TRBJ2-1
size: few

DNA: TGCGGAGAAGGCAGTCCGTACGAGCAGTACTTC
CDR3: CGEGSPYEQYF
D: NA
V: TRBV20-1
J: TRBJ2-7
size: NA

DNA: TGTGCCAGCAGTCCCGGGGGGGCGGCTTTCTTT
CDR3: CASSPGGAAFF
D: NA
V: TRBV12-3/TRBV12-4
J: TRBJ1-1
size: NA

DNA: TGTGCCAGCAGTGGTGCTCCAGGGGCAGGGCCAGCCGAGCAGTACTTC
CDR3: CASSGAPGAGPAEQYF
D: NA
V: TRBV28
J: TRBJ2-7
size: few

DNA: TGTGCCAGCAGCCACCGGGACAGATCCTACGAGCAGTACTTC
CDR3: CASSHRDRSYEQYF
D: TRBD1
V: TRBV3-1/TRBV3-2
J: TRBJ2-7
size: NA

DNA: TGCGCCAGCAGCTTGGAGGGAGGTAGCGGGATCACAGATACGCAGTATTTT
CDR3: CASSLEGGSGITDTQYF
D: TRBD2
V: TRBV5-1
J: TRBJ2-3
size: NA

DNA: TGTGCCAGCAGCTTGGGGACTAGCGGCTACGAGCAGTACTTC
CDR3: CASSLGTSGYEQYF
D: TRBD2
V: TRBV5-4
J: TRBJ2-7
size: NA

DNA: TGTGCCAGCAGGACAGGGGGCACCCTGGGCGAGCAGTACTTC
CDR3: CASRTGGTLGEQYF
D: TRBD1
V: TRBV6-5
J: TRBJ2-7
size: NA

DNA: TGTGCCAGCAGCGAGGGGGCGTTGGGTCAAGAGACCCAGTACTTC
CDR3: CASSEGALGQETQYF
D: TRBD1
V: TRBV6-5
J: TRBJ2-5
size: NA

DNA: TGCAGCTCCTCGGCGGGGGGGGAGACCCAGTACTTC
CDR3: CSSSAGGETQYF
D: TRBD2
V: TRBV29-1
J: TRBJ2-5
size: NA

DNA: TGTGCCAGCTCGCTTAATATGGGACAGACAGAGACCCAGTACTTC
CDR3: CASSLNMGQTETQYF
D: TRBD1
V: TRBV18
J: TRBJ2-5
size: NA

DNA: TGTGCCAGCAGCCCTTCGGGGGGGACCTACGAGCAGTACTTC
CDR3: CASSPSGGTYEQYF
D: TRBD2
V: TRBV5-6
J: TRBJ2-7
size: NA

DNA: TGTGCCAGCAGTCCTACGACAGGGGTAGTCGGTTCACCCCTCCACTTT
CDR3: CASSPTTGVVGSPLHF
D: TRBD1
V: TRBV28
J: TRBJ1-6
size: NA

DNA: TGTGCCAGCATCCCACCGAATCCCGGGGGTTGGACAGATACGCAGTATTTT
CDR3: CASIPPNPGGWTDTQYF
D: NA
V: TRBV7-9
J: TRBJ2-3
size: few

DNA: TGTGCCAGCAGCTTCCAACAGGGGCCCCAAGAGACCCAGTACTTC
CDR3: CASSFQQGPQETQYF
D: TRBD1
V: TRBV7-9
J: TRBJ2-5
size: NA

DNA: TGTGCCAGCAGCCCCCGACAGGGGATAATGTACACTGAAGCTTTCTTT
CDR3: CASSPRQGIMYTEAFF
D: TRBD1
V: TRBV4-2
J: TRBJ1-1
size: NA